The entry below gives a single T cell receptor (beta chain) sequence along with its context. Its antigen remains unknown. Separate from the approximately 700-subject first cohort was the approximately 120-subject validation cohort, to which the donors belonged. V dropped 3 bases and J dropped 4; count of bases not matched to a gene: 8. The CDR3 runs 16 residues. Germline loops: CDR1 LNHDA, CDR2 SQIVND (reference sequence). The sample is drawn from a study of cytomegalovirus exposure and HLA in healthy donors. Background on the study: It was reported in a later analysis that the same platform had been used for the 100 to 150 validation repertoires as for the 666 first-cohort repertoires. Whole-study findings and limits: The study listed under 200 cytomegalovirus-associated TCR beta chains.

Libraries were prepared by immunoSEQ multiplex PCR; TCRdb keeps only in-frame clonotypes and omits some of them. The repertoire holds under 75,000 clones, with 95% to 97% as singletons. This TCR came from a young woman in good health and CMV-seronegative. V and J are TRBV19 and TRBJ1-4, with 7 bases matching TRBD1. Sequenced sample: PBMCs. The CDR3 DNA reads TGTGCCAGTAGTATTGGGCAGGGGGGCCGTAATGAAAAACTGTTTTTT. Translating it yields CASSIGQGGRNEKLFF.